This entry lists 29 T cell receptor beta chains sequenced from one sample in a study of blood T cell repertoires in COVID-19. Profiling relied on immunoSEQ multiplex PCR, and the TCRdb table lists in-frame clones only, not all of them. The sample shows approximately 300,000 clones, roughly 88% of them seen only once. The sequenced sample was peripheral blood. Receptors originate from a woman in her forties or fifties with acute or convalescent COVID-19.

In DNA, the CDR3 is TGTGCCAGCAGCGTAAGCGGGACAGGGCCACAAGAGACCCAGTACTTC. Translation: CASSVSGTGPQETQYF. This chain links TRBV7-3 with TRBJ2-5; 9 nucleotides agree with TRBD1. This CDR3 spans 16 amino acids. Germline V gene lookup returns CDR1 SGHTA and CDR2 FQGTGA. After removal of 5 bases from V and 2 bases from J, the junction contained 9 bases not matched to a gene.

This CDR3 reads CASSILGQGSGQPQHF. The CDR3 DNA sequence: TGCGCCAGCAGCATACTGGGACAGGGGTCTGGTCAGCCCCAGCATTTT. This chain uses TRBV5-1 with TRBJ1-5; 10 positions match TRBD1. The germline gives CDR1 SGHRS, CDR2 YFSETQ. The CDR3 is 16 amino acids. V trimming: 4 bases; J trimming: 6 bases; junction bases outside the gene matches: 10.

The chain links TRBV5-1 to TRBJ1-4; D possibly corresponds to TRBD1 (6 bases). Germline V gene data show CDR1 as SGHRS and CDR2 as YFSETQ. There are 15 residues in the CDR3. The ends were cut back, 3 bases at V and 5 bases at J, with 14 bases in the middle. The CDR3 nucleotides read TGCGCCAGCAGCTCACAGGGTGGAGTAAATGAAAAACTGTTTTTT. Translating gives CASSSQGGVNEKLFF.

The chain recombines TRBV6-5 with TRBJ2-3; 7 bases match TRBD1. After removal of 2 bases from V and 6 bases from J, the junction contained 5 bases not matched to a gene. The CDR3 runs to 14 residues. Germline V gene data show CDR1 as MNHEY and CDR2 as SVGAGI. Written as DNA, the CDR3 is TGTGCCAGCAGTTACCGCGGACAGGTGGATACGCAGTATTTT. This encodes CASSYRGQVDTQYF.

This clone was seen a single time. This rearrangement joins TRBV6-5 to TRBJ2-7, with TRBD2 matching 7 bases. CDR3 length equals 14 residues. Germline-derived CDR1 and CDR2 are MNHEY and SVGAGI. V trimming: 6 bases; J trimming: 6 bases; junction bases outside the gene matches: 11. CDR3 loop: CASSTRSGASEQYF. The CDR3 region has the DNA TGTGCCAGCAGCACTCGCAGCGGGGCTTCCGAGCAGTACTTC.

The V and J genes are TRBV4-3 and TRBJ1-6; 7 bases match TRBD1. In germline, CDR1 is LGHNA, CDR2 YSLEER. The CDR3 is 14 residues long. Unmatched junction bases numbered 1, after V lost 0 bases and J lost 8 bases. CDR3 DNA: TGCGCCAGCAGCCAAGACAGGGGGGATTCACCCCTCCACTTT. Translation gives CASSQDRGDSPLHF.

The chain joins TRBV5-1 to TRBJ2-5; perhaps TRBD1 as D (5 bases). The CDR3 covers 14 residues. V shed 1 base and J shed 3 bases, with 10 bases lying between them. CDR1 is SGHRS and CDR2 is YFSETQ in the germline V gene. The CDR3 region is CASSLTGAEETQYF. The CDR3 nucleotides are TGCGCCAGCAGCTTGACTGGGGCTGAAGAGACCCAGTACTTC.

This clone was detected once. This chain links TRBV6-5 with TRBJ2-1; TRBD1 agrees at 8 bases. CDR1 MNHEY and CDR2 SVGAGI come from the germline V gene. CDR3 length equals 16 residues. Losses at the gene ends were 0 bases for V and 7 bases for J; bases not matched to a gene: 8. CDR3 in DNA: TGTGCCAGCAGTTACTCGGCCCAGGGGGCGCGTAATGAGCAGTTCTTC. This sequence encodes CASSYSAQGARNEQFF.

The genes are TRBV28 and TRBJ2-7; D might be TRBD1 (5 bases). The V end was cut by 6 bases, the J end by 6 bases, with 15 bases between. The CDR3 sequence is 13 residues long. In germline, CDR1 is MDHEN, CDR2 SYDVKM. The CDR3 nucleotides are TGTGCCAGCAGAGGGGATCCAAGGGGCGAGCAGTACTTC. Amino acids: CASRGDPRGEQYF.

A note on this clone: An end of the junction differs from the germline gene, which may be a read error. The V and J genes are TRBV19 and TRBJ2-1; 8 bases fit TRBD1. The CDR3 is made up of 14 amino acids. Germline loops: CDR1 LNHDA, CDR2 SQIVND (reference sequence). The CDR3 here is CASRPNSGRDRIIF. In DNA, the CDR3 is TGTGCCAGTAGGCCTAACTCCGGCCGGGACAGGATAATCTTC.

In this sample, this clone turned up a few times. The chain combines TRBV27 with TRBJ2-2; TRBD2 matches 10 bases. Germline CDR1 reads MNHEY; CDR2 reads SMNVEV (reference sequence). This CDR3 has 19 residues. Germline trimming cut 5 bases from V and 1 base from J; bases unmatched to any gene: 13. CDR3 in amino acids: CASSPLWGIAGGNTGELFF. In DNA, the CDR3 is TGTGCCAGCAGTCCGCTATGGGGAATAGCGGGAGGGAACACCGGGGAGCTGTTTTTT.

V gene TRBV27 combines with J gene TRBJ1-2, with 8 bases lining up with TRBD1. The CDR3 is 13 amino acids. Germline V gene data show CDR1 as MNHEY and CDR2 as SMNVEV (reference sequence). After removal of 4 bases from V and 4 bases from J, the junction contained 2 bases not matched to a gene. The CDR3 protein is CASSYRGGYGYTF. CDR3 sequence (DNA): TGTGCCAGCAGTTACAGGGGGGGCTATGGCTACACCTTC.

This chain uses TRBV11-2 with TRBJ1-1; TRBD1 matches at 11 bases. V was clipped by 11 bases and J by 4 bases; unmatched bases: 15. Germline V gene lookup returns CDR1 SGHAT and CDR2 FQNNGV. This CDR3 spans 16 amino acids. CDR3 amino acids: CASSRDRGEGGTEAFF. CDR3 sequence (DNA): TGTGCCTCCAGCCGGGACAGGGGGGAGGGGGGCACTGAAGCTTTCTTT.

The J gene is TRBJ1-4, the V gene TRBV19; perhaps TRBD1 as D (6 bases). The CDR3 is made up of 14 amino acids. V gave up 7 bases and J gave up 8 bases, with 17 bases separating them. Germline values: CDR1 LNHDA, CDR2 SQIVND (reference sequence). In DNA, the CDR3 is TGTGCCAGTAAGGCGGGCAGGGGAATGGAAAAACTGTTTTTT. This translates into CASKAGRGMEKLFF.

With regard to this clone: Other DNA variants within this sample encode the same CDR3. The gene calls are TRBV5-1 and TRBJ1-1; possibly TRBD1 for D (5 bases). The germline gives CDR1 SGHRS, CDR2 YFSETQ. V was shortened by 0 bases and J by 1 base, with 7 bases between the two germline ends. The CDR3 consists of 14 residues. CDR3 bases: TGCGCCAGCAGCTTGGACAGGTCGAACACTGAAGCTTTCTTT. Protein sequence: CASSLDRSNTEAFF.

This chain uses TRBV6-5 with TRBJ1-5; 7 nucleotides align to TRBD1. Germline CDR1 MNHEY, CDR2 SVGAGI. This CDR3 region has 16 residues. The trim removed 0 bases at V and 4 bases at J, leaving 6 bases unmatched. CDR3 sequence (DNA): TGTGCCAGCAGTTACTCGATGGGACAGAAAAATCAGCCCCAGCATTTT. Translated, it gives CASSYSMGQKNQPQHF.

Only a few counts were recorded for this clone. The rearrangement joins TRBV7-2 to TRBJ2-1; D not certain. Germline CDR1 and CDR2: SGHTA and FQGNSA. The CDR3 sequence is 13 residues long. V was clipped by 2 bases and J by 5 bases, with 7 bases between them. CDR3 sequence (DNA): TGTGCCAGCAGCTTACGTGCGAACAATGAGCAGTTCTTC. Residues: CASSLRANNEQFF.

This chain links TRBV6-1 with TRBJ1-4; no clear D. CDR1 is MNHNS and CDR2 is SASEGT in the germline V gene. CDR3 length: 15 residues. V shed 3 bases and J shed 8 bases, with 16 bases lying between them. This CDR3 is CASSDLGGLSEKLFF. The CDR3 nucleotides read TGTGCCAGCAGTGATCTCGGAGGGTTGAGCGAAAAACTGTTTTTT.

The chain is built from TRBV7-8 and TRBJ2-3; unclear D gene. The length of the CDR3 is 15 residues. CDR1 and CDR2 from the germline V gene are SGHVS and FQNEAQ. V lost 2 bases to trimming and J lost 0 bases, with 9 bases between them. The CDR3 loop reads CASSLSLTSTDTQYF. The CDR3, as DNA: TGTGCCAGCAGCTTAAGCCTAACTAGCACAGATACGCAGTATTTT.

The V call is TRBV2, the J call TRBJ1-3; D is ambiguous. The V gene lost 4 bases and the J gene lost 1 base, with 17 bases spanning the gap. From germline, CDR1 is SNHLY and CDR2 FYNNEI. This CDR3 region has 17 residues. CDR3 DNA sequence: TGTGCCAGCAGTGCTATCCGGGGTGCGGGGTCTGGAAACACCATATATTTT. It translates to CASSAIRGAGSGNTIYF.

This sequence joins TRBV6-5 and TRBJ2-3, with D perhaps matching TRBD1 (6 bases). The CDR3 runs to 13 residues. Trimming shortened V by 6 bases and J by 3 bases, and 10 bases separated the two germline ends. Germline-derived CDR1 and CDR2 are MNHEY and SVGAGI. The CDR3 DNA sequence: TGTGCCAGCAGCGAGGGGGAGACAGATACGCAGTATTTT. It translates to CASSEGETDTQYF.

CDR3 amino acids: CASSGGAPNYGYTF. In nucleotides, the CDR3 is TGTGCCAGCAGCGGCGGGGCCCCTAACTATGGCTACACCTTC. The gene calls are TRBV11-2 and TRBJ1-2, with D perhaps matching TRBD1 (5 bases). The ends were cut back, 5 bases at V and 0 bases at J, with 10 bases in the middle. The CDR3 length is 14 residues. The V gene's germline CDR1 is SGHAT and CDR2 FQNNGV. Looking up the rest from reference TRBV11-2 and TRBJ1-2 gives the full variable domain: EAGVAQSPRYKIIEKRQSVAFWCNPISGHATLYWYQQILGQGPKLLIQFQNNGVVDDSQLPKDRFSAERLKGVDSTLKIQPAKLEDSAVYLCASSGGAPNYGYTFGSGTRLTVV.

This clone was seen only a few times. The chain joins TRBV5-1 to TRBJ1-3; D may be TRBD1 (6 bases). Trimming left V 0 bases short and J 1 base short, with 8 bases between. Germline V lookup: CDR1 SGHRS, CDR2 YFSETQ. CDR3 length equals 15 residues. As DNA, the CDR3 is TGCGCCAGCAGCTTGGAAGGGGGTTCTGGAAACACCATATATTTT. Its protein product is CASSLEGGSGNTIYF. The complete variable domain, with remaining parts taken from reference TRBV5-1 and TRBJ1-3, reads KAGVTQTPRYLIKTRGQQVTLSCSPISGHRSVSWYQQTPGQGLQFLFEYFSETQRNKGNFPGRFSGRQFSNSRSEMNVSTLELGDSALYLCASSLEGGSGNTIYFGEGSWLTVV.

V is TRBV12-3 or TRBV12-4 and J is TRBJ2-3, with D unclear. With 3 bases removed from V and 3 bases from J, the gap between germline ends came to 7 bases. CDR3 length equals 13 residues. The CDR3 region has the DNA TGTGCCAGCAGTTTGCCCGGTACAGATACGCAGTATTTT. Translating it yields CASSLPGTDTQYF.

The CDR3 loop is CASSLTSGRTTGELFF. In DNA, the CDR3 is TGTGCCAGCAGTCTGACTAGCGGGAGGACAACCGGGGAGCTGTTTTTT. V is TRBV2 and J is TRBJ2-2; 13 bases fit TRBD2. V was pared by 5 bases and J by 5 bases, with 5 bases of the junction left unmatched. Germline CDR1 and CDR2: SNHLY and FYNNEI. This CDR3 spans 16 amino acids.

The chain joins TRBV5-6 to TRBJ1-2, with no clear D. Germline CDR1 SGHDT, CDR2 YYEEEE. The CDR3 totals 13 residues. Trimming stripped 5 bases from V and 3 bases from J, with 11 bases between. The CDR3 loop is CASSPREYYGYTF. The CDR3 coding sequence is TGTGCCAGCAGTCCTCGGGAGTACTATGGCTACACCTTC.

To note about this clone: Germline is not matched at one junction end, which may reflect a read error. The gene calls are TRBV7-7 and TRBJ2-1; TRBD2 aligns across 7 bases. Per the germline V gene, CDR1 is SSHAT and CDR2 is FNYEAQ (reference sequence). The length of the CDR3 is 15 residues. This CDR3 reads CASSLGLSGGDEQFF. CDR3 DNA sequence: TGTGCTAGCAGCTTAGGTTTGTCGGGGGGAGATGAGCAGTTCTTC.

This chain connects TRBV5-8 to TRBJ2-5; tentative D call: TRBD2 (6 bases). The V gene lost 0 bases and the J gene lost 5 bases, with 8 bases spanning the gap. Germline V CDR1 and CDR2: SGHTS, YDEGEE. This CDR3 has 13 amino acids. The CDR3 reads CASSLGTTETQYF. The CDR3 DNA sequence: TGTGCCAGCAGCTTGGGGACTACCGAGACCCAGTACTTC.

J is TRBJ1-2 and V is TRBV27; the D gene is possibly TRBD1 (6 bases). The CDR3 totals 17 residues. V lost 5 bases and J lost 4, with 23 bases in between. Per germline, CDR1 MNHEY and CDR2 SMNVEV (reference sequence). The CDR3 DNA reads TGTGCCAGCAGTGCCCAACCAAGGGGGGGCGGCTTCTATGGCTACACCTTC. Residues: CASSAQPRGGGFYGYTF.